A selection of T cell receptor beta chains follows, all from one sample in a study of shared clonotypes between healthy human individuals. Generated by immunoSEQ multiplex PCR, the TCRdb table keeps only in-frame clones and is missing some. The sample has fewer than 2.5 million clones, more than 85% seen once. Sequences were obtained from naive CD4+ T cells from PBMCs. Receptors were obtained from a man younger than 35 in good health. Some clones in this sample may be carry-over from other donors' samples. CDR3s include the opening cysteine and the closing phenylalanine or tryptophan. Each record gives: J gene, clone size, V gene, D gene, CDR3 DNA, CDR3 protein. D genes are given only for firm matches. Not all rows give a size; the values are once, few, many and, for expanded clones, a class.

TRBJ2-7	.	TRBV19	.	TGTGCCAGTAGTACCACCAGGGATGGAGAGCAGTACTTC	CASSTTRDGEQYF
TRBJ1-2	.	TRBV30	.	TGTGCCTGGAACTATCCGGGAGAGTTTTATGGCTACACCTTC	CAWNYPGEFYGYTF
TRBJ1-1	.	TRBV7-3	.	TGTGCCAGCAGCTCGCTCACAGGTCACACTGAAGCTTTCTTT	CASSSLTGHTEAFF
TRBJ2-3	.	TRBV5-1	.	TGCGCCAGCATCCCGGGACGCGAACGCACAGATACGCAGTATTTT	CASIPGRERTDTQYF
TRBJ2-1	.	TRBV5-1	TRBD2	TGCGCCAGCAGCTTCCTAATCTCGGCTAGCGGCTACAATGAGCAGTTCTTC	CASSFLISASGYNEQFF
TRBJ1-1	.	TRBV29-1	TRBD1	TGCAGCGTTGGTGACAGGGAGTACACTGAAGCTTTCTTT	CSVGDREYTEAFF
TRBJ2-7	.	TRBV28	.	TGTGCCAGCAGTCCTATGCAGGGGTCCCCCTACGAGCAGTACTTC	CASSPMQGSPYEQYF
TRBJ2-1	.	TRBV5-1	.	TGCGCCAGCAGTCTACCGGGGCTACAATGGCAGTTCTTC	CASSLPGLQWQFF
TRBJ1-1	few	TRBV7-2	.	TGTGCCAGCAGCACTCGACGGGGGAACACTGAAGCTTTCTTT	CASSTRRGNTEAFF
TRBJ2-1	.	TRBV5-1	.	TGCGCCAGCAGCATAGCCGGGACTCCGATCCTCAATGAGCAGTTCTTC	CASSIAGTPILNEQFF